This T cell receptor beta chain was recorded in a study of blood T cell repertoires in COVID-19. Study context: Spain, Italy and the United States supplied samples that represented acute and convalescent COVID-19. From T cells, B-cell-depleted T cells, or PBMCs came the material, which was cDNA or gDNA.

As handled by the study authors: Amplification of reference gene primers was used by the study to estimate nucleated cell counts. Sequenced by immunoSEQ multiplex PCR; TCRdb stores in-frame clones only, minus some. The DNA gave D and trimming, while V, J and clone size come from that table. The sample has approximately 230,000 clones; roughly 80% are singletons. The CDR3 has 15 amino acids. V was cut by 0 bases and J by 4 bases, with 16 bases left in between. The germline CDR1 and CDR2 sequences are GTSNPN and SVGIG (reference sequence). The sequence came from a woman aged 40 to 50 with active or convalescent COVID-19. The rearrangement joins TRBV30 to TRBJ2-7; a weak D match, TRBD1 (6 bases). The sequencing input was peripheral blood. The CDR3 here is CAWSVQGTVGYEQYF. DNA of the CDR3: TGTGCCTGGAGTGTACAGGGCACGGTGGGTTACGAGCAGTACTTC.